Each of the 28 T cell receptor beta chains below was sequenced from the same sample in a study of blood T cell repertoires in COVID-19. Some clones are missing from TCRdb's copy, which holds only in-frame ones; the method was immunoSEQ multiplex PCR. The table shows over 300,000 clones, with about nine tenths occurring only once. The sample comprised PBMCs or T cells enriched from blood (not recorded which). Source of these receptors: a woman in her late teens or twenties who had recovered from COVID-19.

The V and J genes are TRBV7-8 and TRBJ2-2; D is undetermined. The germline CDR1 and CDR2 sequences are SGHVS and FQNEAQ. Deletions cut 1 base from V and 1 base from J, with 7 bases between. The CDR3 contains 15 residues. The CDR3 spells CASSLVSGNTGELFF. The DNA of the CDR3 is TGTGCCAGCAGCTTAGTCTCCGGGAACACCGGGGAGCTGTTTTTT. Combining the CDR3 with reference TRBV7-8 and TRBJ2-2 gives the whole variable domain GAGVSQSPRYKVAKRGQDVALRCDPISGHVSLFWYQQALGQGPEFLTYFQNEAQLDKSGLPSDRFFAERPEGSVSTLKIQRTQQEDSAVYLCASSLVSGNTGELFFGEGSRLTVL.

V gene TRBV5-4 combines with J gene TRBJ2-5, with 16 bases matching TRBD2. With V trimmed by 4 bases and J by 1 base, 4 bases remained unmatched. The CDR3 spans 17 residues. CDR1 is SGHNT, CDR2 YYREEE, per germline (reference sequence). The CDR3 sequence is CASSPGTSGGAQETQYF. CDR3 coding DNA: TGTGCCAGCAGCCCAGGGACTAGCGGGGGGGCCCAAGAGACCCAGTACTTC.

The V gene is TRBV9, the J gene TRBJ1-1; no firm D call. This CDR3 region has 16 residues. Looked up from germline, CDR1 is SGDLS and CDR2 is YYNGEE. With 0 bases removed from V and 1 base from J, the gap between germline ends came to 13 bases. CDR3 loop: CASSVAGWSGNTEAFF. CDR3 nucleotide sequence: TGTGCCAGCAGCGTAGCGGGGTGGTCGGGGAACACTGAAGCTTTCTTT.

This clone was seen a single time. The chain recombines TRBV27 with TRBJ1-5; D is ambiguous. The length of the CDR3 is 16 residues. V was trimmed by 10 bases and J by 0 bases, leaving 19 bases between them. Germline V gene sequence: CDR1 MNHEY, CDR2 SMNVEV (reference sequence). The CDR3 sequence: CATRPAGFYSNQPQHF. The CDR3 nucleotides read TGTGCCACACGACCTGCGGGGTTCTATAGCAATCAGCCCCAGCATTTT.

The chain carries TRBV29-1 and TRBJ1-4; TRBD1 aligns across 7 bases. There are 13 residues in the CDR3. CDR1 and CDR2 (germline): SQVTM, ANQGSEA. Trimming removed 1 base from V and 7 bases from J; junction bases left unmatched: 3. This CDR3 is CSVEVQGGEKLFF. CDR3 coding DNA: TGCAGCGTTGAAGTCCAGGGGGGTGAAAAACTGTTTTTT.

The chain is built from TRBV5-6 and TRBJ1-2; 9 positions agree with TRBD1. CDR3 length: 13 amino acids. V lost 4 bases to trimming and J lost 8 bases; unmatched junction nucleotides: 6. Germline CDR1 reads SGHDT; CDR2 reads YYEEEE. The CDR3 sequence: CASSQGQGDGYTF. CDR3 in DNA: TGTGCCAGCAGCCAGGGACAGGGTGACGGCTACACCTTC.

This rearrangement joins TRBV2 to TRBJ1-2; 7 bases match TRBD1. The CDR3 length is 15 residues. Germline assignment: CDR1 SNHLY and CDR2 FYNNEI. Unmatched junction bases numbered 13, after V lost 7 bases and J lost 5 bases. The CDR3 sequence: CASTRGQQSIYGYTF. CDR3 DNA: TGTGCCAGCACAAGGGGGCAACAGTCAATTTATGGCTACACCTTC. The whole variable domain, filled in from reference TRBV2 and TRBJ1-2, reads EPEVTQTPSHQVTQMGQEVILRCVPISNHLYFYWYRQILGQKVEFLVSFYNNEISEKSEIFDDQFSVERPDGSNFTLKIRSTKLEDSAMYFCASTRGQQSIYGYTFGSGTRLTVV.

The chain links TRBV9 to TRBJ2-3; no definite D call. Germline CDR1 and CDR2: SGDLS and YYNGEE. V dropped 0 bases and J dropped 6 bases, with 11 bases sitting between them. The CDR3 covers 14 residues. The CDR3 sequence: CASSVVNLGDTQYF. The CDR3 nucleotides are TGTGCCAGCAGCGTAGTAAACTTGGGCGATACGCAGTATTTT. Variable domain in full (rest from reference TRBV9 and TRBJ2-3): DSGVTQTPKHLITATGQRVTLRCSPRSGDLSVYWYQQSLDQGLQFLIQYYNGEERAKGNILERFSAQQFPDLHSELNLSSLELGDSALYFCASSVVNLGDTQYFGPGTRLTVL.

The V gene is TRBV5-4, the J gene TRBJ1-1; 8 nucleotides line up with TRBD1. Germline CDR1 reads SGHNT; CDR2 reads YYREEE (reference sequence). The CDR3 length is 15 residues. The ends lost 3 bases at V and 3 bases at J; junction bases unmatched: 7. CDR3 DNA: TGTGCCAGCAGCTCCCCAGGGGGACAGGACACTGAAGCTTTCTTT. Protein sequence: CASSSPGGQDTEAFF.

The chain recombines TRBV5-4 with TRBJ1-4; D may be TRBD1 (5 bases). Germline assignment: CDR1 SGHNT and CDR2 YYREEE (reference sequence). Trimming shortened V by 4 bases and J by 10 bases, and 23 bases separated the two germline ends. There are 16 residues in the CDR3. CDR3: CASSLGVGQGPRKLFF. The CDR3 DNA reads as TGTGCCAGCAGCCTGGGGGTGGGGCAGGGCCCGAGAAAACTGTTTTTT.

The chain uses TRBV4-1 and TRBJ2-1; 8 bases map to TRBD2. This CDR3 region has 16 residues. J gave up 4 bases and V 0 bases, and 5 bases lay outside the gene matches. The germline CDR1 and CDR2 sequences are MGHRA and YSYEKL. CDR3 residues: CASSQEWASGYNEQFF. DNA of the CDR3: TGCGCCAGCAGCCAAGAATGGGCTAGCGGGTACAATGAGCAGTTCTTC.

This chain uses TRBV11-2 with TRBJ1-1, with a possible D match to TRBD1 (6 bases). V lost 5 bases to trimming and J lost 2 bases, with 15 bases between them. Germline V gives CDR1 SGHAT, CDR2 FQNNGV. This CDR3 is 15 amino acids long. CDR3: CASSPQGKGNTEAFF. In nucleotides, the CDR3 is TGTGCCAGCAGCCCCCAGGGGAAGGGAAACACTGAAGCTTTCTTT.

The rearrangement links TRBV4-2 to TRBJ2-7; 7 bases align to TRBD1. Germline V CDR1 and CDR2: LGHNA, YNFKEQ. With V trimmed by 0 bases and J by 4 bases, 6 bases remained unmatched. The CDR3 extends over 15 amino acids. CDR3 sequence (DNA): TGTGCCAGCAGCCAAGATAAGGGGGCGGATTACGAGCAGTACTTC. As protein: CASSQDKGADYEQYF.

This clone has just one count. For the CDR3, the DNA is TGTGCCAGCAGTTTGGGAGGGGCGGGGGACACTGAAGCTTTCTTT. Residues: CASSLGGAGDTEAFF. The chain couples TRBV28 to TRBJ1-1; TRBD1 is a possible D gene (5 bases). V lost 3 bases to trimming and J lost 3 bases, with 14 bases between them. The germline gives CDR1 MDHEN, CDR2 SYDVKM. This CDR3 comprises 15 residues.

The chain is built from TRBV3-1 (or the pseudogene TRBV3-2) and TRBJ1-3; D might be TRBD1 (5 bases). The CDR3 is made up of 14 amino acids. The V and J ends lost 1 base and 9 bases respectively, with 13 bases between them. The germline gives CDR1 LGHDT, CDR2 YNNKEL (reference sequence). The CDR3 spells CASSQVSTGSTIYF. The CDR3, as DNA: TGTGCCAGCAGCCAAGTTAGTACAGGTTCCACCATATATTTT.

Written as DNA, the CDR3 is TGTGCCAGCAGACGGGGGGGAAGCGGCAATGAGCAGTTCTTC. This translates into CASRRGGSGNEQFF. V and J are TRBV6-5 and TRBJ2-1; TRBD2 matches at 8 bases. Germline V gives CDR1 MNHEY, CDR2 SVGAGI. V trimming: 6 bases; J trimming: 6 bases; junction bases outside the gene matches: 7. The CDR3 spans 14 residues.

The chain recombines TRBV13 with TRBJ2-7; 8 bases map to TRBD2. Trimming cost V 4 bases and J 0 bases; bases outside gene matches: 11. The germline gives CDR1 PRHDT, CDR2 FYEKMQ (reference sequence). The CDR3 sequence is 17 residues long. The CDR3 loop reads CASSSSRGLAPSYEQYF. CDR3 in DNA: TGTGCCAGCAGCTCCTCCAGAGGACTAGCCCCCTCCTACGAGCAGTACTTC.

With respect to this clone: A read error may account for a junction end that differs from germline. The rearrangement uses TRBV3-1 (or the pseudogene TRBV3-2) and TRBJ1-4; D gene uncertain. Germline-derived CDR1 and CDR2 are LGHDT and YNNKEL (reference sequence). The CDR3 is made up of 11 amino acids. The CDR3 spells CASSQEGEATF. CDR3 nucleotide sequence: TGTGCCAGCAGCCAAGAAGGCGAGGCCACTTTT.

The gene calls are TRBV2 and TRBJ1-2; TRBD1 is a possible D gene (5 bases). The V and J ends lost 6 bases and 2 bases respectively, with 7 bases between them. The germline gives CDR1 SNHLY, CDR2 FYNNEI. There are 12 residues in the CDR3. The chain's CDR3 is CASRGLNYGYTF. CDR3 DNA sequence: TGTGCCAGCAGGGGACTGAACTATGGCTACACCTTC.

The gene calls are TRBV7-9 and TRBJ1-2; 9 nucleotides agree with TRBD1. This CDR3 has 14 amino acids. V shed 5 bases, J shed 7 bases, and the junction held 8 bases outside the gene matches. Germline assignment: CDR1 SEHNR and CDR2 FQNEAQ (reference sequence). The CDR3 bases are TGTGCCAGCAGCCCCGGGACAGGGTCCGGTGGCTACACCTTC. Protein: CASSPGTGSGGYTF.

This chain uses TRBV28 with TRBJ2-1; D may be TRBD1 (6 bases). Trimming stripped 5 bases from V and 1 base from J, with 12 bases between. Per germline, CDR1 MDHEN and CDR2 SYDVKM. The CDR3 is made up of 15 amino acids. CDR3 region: CASSPFRGSYNEQFF. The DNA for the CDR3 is TGTGCCAGCAGTCCTTTTAGGGGGTCCTACAATGAGCAGTTCTTC.

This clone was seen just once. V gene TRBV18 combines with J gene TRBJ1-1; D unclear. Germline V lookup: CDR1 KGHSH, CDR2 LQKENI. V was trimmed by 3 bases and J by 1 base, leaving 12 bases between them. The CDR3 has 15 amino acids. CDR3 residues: CASSPLGAGNTEAFF. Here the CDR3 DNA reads TGTGCCAGCTCACCCCTAGGCGCGGGGAACACTGAAGCTTTCTTT.

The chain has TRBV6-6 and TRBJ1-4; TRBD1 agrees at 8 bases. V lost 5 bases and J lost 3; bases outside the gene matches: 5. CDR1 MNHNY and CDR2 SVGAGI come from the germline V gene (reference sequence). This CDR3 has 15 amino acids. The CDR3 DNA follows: TGTGCCAGCAGTAACTACAGGGGGTCTAATGAAAAACTGTTTTTT. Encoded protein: CASSNYRGSNEKLFF.

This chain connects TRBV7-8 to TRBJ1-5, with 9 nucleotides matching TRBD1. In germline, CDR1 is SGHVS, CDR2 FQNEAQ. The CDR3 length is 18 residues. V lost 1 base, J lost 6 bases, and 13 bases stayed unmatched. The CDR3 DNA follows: TGTGCCAGCAGCTTAGGCCACGTCGGGGGACAGGGCCCTCAGCCCCAGCATTTT. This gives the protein CASSLGHVGGQGPQPQHF.

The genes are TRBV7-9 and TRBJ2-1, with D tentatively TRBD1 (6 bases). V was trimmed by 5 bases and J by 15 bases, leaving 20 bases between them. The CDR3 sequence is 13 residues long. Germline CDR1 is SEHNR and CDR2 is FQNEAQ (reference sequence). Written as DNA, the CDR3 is TGTGCCAGCAGCGCTGGACAGAATTCGTCGCCGTTCTTC. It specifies CASSAGQNSSPFF.

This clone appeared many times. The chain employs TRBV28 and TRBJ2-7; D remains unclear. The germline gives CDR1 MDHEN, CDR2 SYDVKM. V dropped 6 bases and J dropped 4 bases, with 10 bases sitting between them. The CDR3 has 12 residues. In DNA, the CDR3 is TGTGCCAGCAGGGGCGACGGTTACGAGCAGTACTTC. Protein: CASRGDGYEQYF.

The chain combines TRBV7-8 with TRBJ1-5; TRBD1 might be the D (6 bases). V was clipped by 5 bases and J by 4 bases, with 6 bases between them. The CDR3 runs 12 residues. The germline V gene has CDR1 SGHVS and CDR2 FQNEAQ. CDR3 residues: CASSQGNQPQHF. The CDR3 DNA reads TGTGCCAGCAGCCAGGGGAATCAGCCCCAGCATTTT.

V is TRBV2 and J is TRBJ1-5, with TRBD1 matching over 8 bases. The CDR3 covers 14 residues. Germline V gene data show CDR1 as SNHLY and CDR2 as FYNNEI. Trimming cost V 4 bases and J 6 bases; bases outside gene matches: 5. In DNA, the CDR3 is TGTGCCAGCAGTGGACAGGGGTCTAGTCAGCCCCAGCATTTT. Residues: CASSGQGSSQPQHF.